The 8 T cell receptor beta chains given below trace back to one sample, sequenced in a study of shared clonotypes between healthy human individuals. Produced via immunoSEQ multiplex PCR; TCRdb's table is partial and in-frame only. The data show fewer than 3 million clones, about 90% seen once. What was sequenced was naive CD4+ T cells from PBMCs. The subset here: CD45RA+ positively selected. These TCRs come from a man younger than 35 in good health. Some clones in this sample may be carry-over from other donors' samples.

The rearrangement uses TRBV6-6 and TRBJ2-2; 9 bases are shared with TRBD1. Trimming cost V 4 bases and J 6 bases; bases outside gene matches: 3. This CDR3 is built from 14 residues. Germline values: CDR1 MNHNY, CDR2 SVGAGI (reference sequence). The CDR3, as DNA: TGTGCCAGCAGTTGGGGACAGGGCGCCGGGGAGCTGTTTTTT. It yields the protein CASSWGQGAGELFF.

This sequence joins TRBV28 and TRBJ2-5; TRBD1 is a possible D gene (5 bases). Germline lookup yields CDR1 MDHEN and CDR2 SYDVKM. V was clipped by 1 base and J by 3 bases, with 12 bases between them. The CDR3 length is 15 residues. The DNA for the CDR3 is TGTGCCAGCAGTTTATTGGCTCAGGGAAAAGAGACCCAGTACTTC. Translating it yields CASSLLAQGKETQYF.

V usage is TRBV28 and J usage is TRBJ2-2, with 8 bases matching TRBD1. Germline assignment: CDR1 MDHEN and CDR2 SYDVKM. Germline trimming cut 6 bases from V and 5 bases from J; bases unmatched to any gene: 8. CDR3 length: 15 amino acids. CDR3 residues: CASSVRTGPTGELFF. The CDR3 DNA sequence: TGTGCCAGCAGCGTTAGGACAGGGCCTACCGGGGAGCTGTTTTTT.

V is TRBV7-9 and J is TRBJ2-7; a possible D gene is TRBD2 (6 bases). Germline V lookup: CDR1 SEHNR, CDR2 FQNEAQ (reference sequence). Trimming removed 4 bases at V and 5 bases at J, with 9 bases between. This CDR3 is built from 12 residues. The CDR3 DNA reads TGTGCCAGCAGCTCCGTAGCGGACGAGCAGTACTTC. It is translated as CASSSVADEQYF.

Points on this clone: Distinct nucleotide sequences in the sample also encode this CDR3. The chain has TRBV19 and TRBJ2-7, with D possibly matching TRBD2 (5 bases). V was clipped by 2 bases and J by 2 bases, with 7 bases between them. Germline values: CDR1 LNHDA, CDR2 SQIVND (reference sequence). CDR3 length equals 13 residues. CDR3 sequence: CASSISSPYEQYF. CDR3 nucleotides: TGTGCCAGTAGTATATCTAGCCCCTACGAGCAGTACTTC.

The chain employs TRBV19 and TRBJ1-2; 7 positions match TRBD1. J lost 3 bases, V lost 6 bases, and 19 bases had no gene match. CDR1 is LNHDA, CDR2 SQIVND, per germline (reference sequence). CDR3 length: 18 residues. In DNA, the CDR3 is TGTGCCAGTAGCAACCGGGACAGCTTTGAAAAACGGGACTATGGCTACACCTTC. It specifies CASSNRDSFEKRDYGYTF.

The chain has TRBV6-5 and TRBJ1-5; D gene unclear. V was shortened by 7 bases and J by 0 bases, with 10 bases between the two germline ends. Germline V lookup: CDR1 MNHEY, CDR2 SVGAGI. The CDR3 contains 14 residues. CDR3 DNA sequence: TGTGCCAGCAACCGTCTCGCTAGCAATCAGCCCCAGCATTTT. Translating gives CASNRLASNQPQHF.

V usage is TRBV4-2 and J usage is TRBJ2-1; 7 positions agree with TRBD2. After removal of 0 bases from V and 5 bases from J, the junction contained 7 bases not matched to a gene. This CDR3 region has 16 residues. Germline assignment: CDR1 LGHNA and CDR2 YNFKEQ. The CDR3: CASSQDLRETHNEQFF. CDR3 in DNA: TGTGCCAGCAGCCAAGACCTGCGGGAGACCCACAATGAGCAGTTCTTC.